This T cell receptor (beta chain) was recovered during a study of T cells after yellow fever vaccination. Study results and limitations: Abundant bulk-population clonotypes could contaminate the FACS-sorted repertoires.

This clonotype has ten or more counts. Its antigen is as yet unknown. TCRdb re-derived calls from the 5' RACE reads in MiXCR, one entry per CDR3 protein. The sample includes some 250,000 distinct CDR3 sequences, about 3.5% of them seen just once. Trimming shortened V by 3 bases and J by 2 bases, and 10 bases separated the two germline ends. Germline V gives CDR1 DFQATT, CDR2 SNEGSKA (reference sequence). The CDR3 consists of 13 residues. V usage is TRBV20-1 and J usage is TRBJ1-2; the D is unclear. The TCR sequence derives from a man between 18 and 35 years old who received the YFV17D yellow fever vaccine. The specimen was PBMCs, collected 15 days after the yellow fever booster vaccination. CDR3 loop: CSASRHGNYGYTF. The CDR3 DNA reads TGCAGTGCTAGTCGCCACGGGAACTATGGCTACACCTTC.